This is a list of T cell receptor beta chains from one sample in a study of blood T cells in healthy people across ages. TCRdb processed the 5' RACE reads anew with MiXCR; each CDR3 protein has one entry. Seen here are about a million distinct CDR3 sequences, roughly two fifths observed once, and the top ten hold around 12%. The sample taken for sequencing was blood. The receptor set was obtained from a man aged 18 to 29 in good health. Both conserved end residues are part of each CDR3. D genes are given only for firm matches. Clone size is shown for a subset of rows, as once, few, many or a class of expanded clone.

cdr3_aa cdr3_nt d_call j_call v_call clone_size
CASSQGQDNEQYF TGTGCCAGCAGCCAAGGACAGGACAATGAGCAGTACTTC NA TRBJ2-7 TRBV14 NA
CASSLSTGTKETQYF TGTGCCAGCAGTTTATCCACAGGGACCAAAGAGACCCAGTACTTC NA TRBJ2-5 TRBV28 few
CASSPRGAASTKVTGNTIYF TGTGCCAGCAGCCCGAGGGGGGCAGCATCGACAAAAGTAACTGGAAACACCATATATTTT NA TRBJ1-3 TRBV9 once
CASGLSGSKEGETQYF TGTGCCAGCGGTCTCAGCGGGTCTAAGGAGGGAGAGACCCAGTACTTC NA TRBJ2-5 TRBV9 few
CASSARDRLNTGELFF TGTGCCAGCAGCGCCCGGGACAGACTGAACACCGGGGAGCTGTTTTTT TRBD1 TRBJ2-2 TRBV9 NA
CASSSLAGVDTQYF TGTGCCAGCAGCTCACTAGCGGGAGTGGATACGCAGTATTTT TRBD2 TRBJ2-3 TRBV12-3/TRBV12-4 many
CASSQGLALRAQETQYF TGTGCCAGCAGCCAAGGACTAGCCCTCAGGGCACAAGAGACCCAGTACTTC TRBD2 TRBJ2-5 TRBV3-1 NA
CASSPKYNEQFF TGTGCCAGCAGCCCCAAGTACAATGAGCAGTTCTTC NA TRBJ2-1 TRBV3-1 NA
CASSPGSGGAYLGEQFF TGTGCCAGCAGCCCGGGTAGCGGGGGCGCTTATCTTGGTGAGCAGTTCTTC TRBD2 TRBJ2-1 TRBV7-2 NA
CGAPGQKGEKLFF TGCGGTGCTCCAGGCCAGAAAGGGGAAAAACTGTTTTTT NA TRBJ1-4 TRBV20-1 NA
CASTARTGETDTQYF TGTGCCAGCACCGCGAGGACAGGGGAAACAGATACGCAGTATTTT TRBD1 TRBJ2-3 TRBV7-9 NA
CASSLLTGSERFYGYTF TGTGCCAGCAGCTTACTCACAGGGAGCGAGAGATTCTATGGCTACACCTTC NA TRBJ1-2 TRBV7-9 NA
CATRDSNQPQHF TGTGCCACCCGGGACTCCAATCAGCCCCAGCATTTT NA TRBJ1-5 TRBV28 few
CASFLAGRGSYNEQFF TGTGCCAGCTTTTTAGCGGGGCGAGGCTCCTACAATGAGCAGTTCTTC TRBD2 TRBJ2-1 TRBV18 few
CSVGRKHYGYTF TGCAGCGTTGGGAGAAAACACTATGGCTACACCTTC NA TRBJ1-2 TRBV29-1 NA
CASSDYYRTPDTEAFF TGTGCCAGCAGTGATTATTATCGGACCCCGGACACTGAAGCTTTCTTT NA TRBJ1-1 TRBV2 NA
CSASNRAVQPQHF TGCAGTGCTAGCAACAGGGCGGTGCAGCCCCAGCATTTT NA TRBJ1-5 TRBV20-1 NA
CASSATANTDTQYF TGTGCCAGCAGTGCCACGGCCAACACAGATACGCAGTATTTT NA TRBJ2-3 TRBV25-1 few
CASSDPTGGRTGELFF TGTGCCAGCAGTGACCCCACAGGGGGCAGGACCGGGGAGCTGTTTTTT TRBD1 TRBJ2-2 TRBV2 NA
CASSQERAWGTNYGYTF TGTGCCAGCAGCCAAGAAAGGGCATGGGGGACCAACTATGGCTACACCTTC NA TRBJ1-2 TRBV3-1 NA
CASSYRPGVDAQYF TGTGCCAGCAGTTACCGACCAGGGGTAGATGCGCAGTATTTT NA TRBJ2-3 TRBV6-6 NA
CASSERGDRAYNEQFF TGTGCCAGCAGTGAAAGAGGGGACAGGGCTTACAATGAGCAGTTCTTC TRBD1 TRBJ2-1 TRBV12-3/TRBV12-4 NA
CSADGGNTGELFF TGCAGCGCTGACGGAGGGAACACCGGGGAGCTGTTTTTT NA TRBJ2-2 TRBV29-1 NA
CASSQGSGTVGYTF TGTGCCAGCAGCCAAGGAAGCGGGACAGTTGGCTACACCTTC TRBD1 TRBJ1-2 TRBV3-1 NA
CAIKGINSNQPQHF TGTGCCATCAAGGGCATAAATAGCAATCAGCCCCAGCATTTT NA TRBJ1-5 TRBV10-3 few
CASSLWTGHTGELFF TGTGCCAGCAGCCTCTGGACAGGACACACCGGGGAGCTGTTTTTT TRBD1 TRBJ2-2 TRBV5-6 few
CASSLAPPTSTDTQYF TGCGCCAGCAGCTTGGCGCCACCTACTAGCACAGATACGCAGTATTTT NA TRBJ2-3 TRBV5-1 NA
CASSQDSFSTDTQYF TGCGCCAGCAGCCAAGATAGCTTTAGCACAGATACGCAGTATTTT NA TRBJ2-3 TRBV4-1 NA
CASSHGSAGEKLFF TGTGCCAGCAGCCACGGGTCTGCGGGTGAAAAACTGTTTTTT NA TRBJ1-4 TRBV6-6 NA
CATTLGQGVYNEQFF TGTGCTACCACCTTGGGGCAGGGAGTCTACAATGAGCAGTTCTTC NA TRBJ2-1 TRBV5-4 NA
CASSRIRGYNEQFF TGTGCCAGCAGTCGGATCAGGGGCTACAATGAGCAGTTCTTC NA TRBJ2-1 TRBV27 NA
CASSLGPDYNEQFF TGTGCCAGCAGCTTAGGTCCGGACTACAATGAGCAGTTCTTC NA TRBJ2-1 TRBV7-2 NA
CASSLDPGYAAFF TGCGCCAGCAGCTTGGACCCAGGTTATGCAGCTTTCTTT NA TRBJ1-1 TRBV5-1 few
CASSLVPSPEDYTF TGTGCCAGCAGCCTAGTTCCGTCTCCGGAGGACTACACCTTC NA TRBJ1-2 TRBV7-2 NA
CASSYTGSQETQYF TGTGCCAGCAGTTACACAGGTTCCCAAGAGACCCAGTACTTC NA TRBJ2-5 TRBV6-5 many
CASSLGDRWQYF TGTGCCAGCAGCTTAGGGGACAGGTGGCAGTACTTC TRBD1 TRBJ2-4 TRBV5-6 few
CATSRDSSSAFF TGTGCCACCAGCAGAGATTCTTCGTCAGCTTTCTTT NA TRBJ1-1 TRBV15 NA
CSAQPGTVITGELFF TGTAGTGCTCAGCCGGGGACAGTCATAACCGGGGAGCTGTTTTTT TRBD1 TRBJ2-2 TRBV20-1 NA
CAGSPGDLFGGYTF TGTGCCGGCTCACCTGGGGACCTCTTCGGTGGCTACACCTTC NA TRBJ1-2 TRBV18 NA
CASGTGEPRTEAFF TGTGCCAGCGGGACGGGGGAGCCCCGGACTGAAGCTTTCTTT NA TRBJ1-1 TRBV6-2/TRBV6-3 NA
CASSHAVGTGKNEAFF TGTGCCAGCAGCCACGCCGTGGGGACAGGGAAAAATGAAGCTTTCTTT TRBD1 TRBJ1-1 TRBV14 NA
CASSPLESRSSYEQYF TGTGCCAGCTCACCACTGGAGTCCAGGAGCTCCTACGAGCAGTACTTC NA TRBJ2-7 TRBV18 NA
CASSLPGGFSYNEQFF TGTGCCAGCAGCTTACCGGGCGGGTTTTCCTACAATGAGCAGTTCTTC NA TRBJ2-1 TRBV7-9 few
CASSSPRLLTDEQYF TGTGCCAGCAGCTCACCCCGACTACTAACAGATGAGCAGTACTTC NA TRBJ2-7 TRBV7-9 NA
CASSQDGGDREDTGELFF TGCGCCAGCAGCCAAGATGGGGGAGACAGGGAGGACACCGGGGAGCTGTTTTTT NA TRBJ2-2 TRBV4-1 few
CASSEMGGWTDTQYF TGTGCCAGCAGTGAAATGGGGGGGTGGACAGATACGCAGTATTTT TRBD2 TRBJ2-3 TRBV25-1 NA
CASSFQGRYNYGYTF TGTGCCAGCAGTTTTCAGGGGCGATATAACTATGGCTACACCTTC NA TRBJ1-2 TRBV27 NA
CASSLDEDMNTEAFF TGTGCCAGCAGCTTAGACGAAGACATGAACACTGAAGCTTTCTTT NA TRBJ1-1 TRBV7-2 NA
CASSTAGGPREQFF TGTGCCAGCAGCACAGCGGGAGGGCCTCGGGAGCAGTTCTTC TRBD2 TRBJ2-1 TRBV9 NA